This T cell receptor beta chain was observed in a study of blood T cells in healthy people across ages. About this clonotype: As yet, its antigen is unknown. At one end, the junction sequence differs from germline, possibly due to a read error.

The second PCR ran roughly 7 to 12 cycles with a sample-barcoded 5' primer and J-beta primers. All cDNA molecules were each tagged by a template-switch adaptor with 12 random nucleotides. All samples gave at least 3 million CDR3-containing paired-end reads. From the 5' RACE reads, TCRdb called clonotypes with MiXCR, one entry per CDR3 protein. The sample includes about 1,500,000 distinct CDR3 sequences, 28% of them seen just once. This CDR3 has 11 residues. Study-wide points: Possibly, changes in expanded clonotypes were confounded because donor CMV status was unknown. Since the PBMCs were unsorted, naive and antigen-experienced cells could not be conclusively compared.

The TCR was taken from a woman in her twenties or thirties in good health. Sequencing was carried out using blood. The rearrangement joins TRBV12-3 or TRBV12-4 to TRBJ2-7, with D perhaps matching TRBD2 (5 bases). CDR3 bases: TGTGCCAGCACCCTAGCCTATGAGCAGTACTTC. Translation: CASTLAYEQYF.